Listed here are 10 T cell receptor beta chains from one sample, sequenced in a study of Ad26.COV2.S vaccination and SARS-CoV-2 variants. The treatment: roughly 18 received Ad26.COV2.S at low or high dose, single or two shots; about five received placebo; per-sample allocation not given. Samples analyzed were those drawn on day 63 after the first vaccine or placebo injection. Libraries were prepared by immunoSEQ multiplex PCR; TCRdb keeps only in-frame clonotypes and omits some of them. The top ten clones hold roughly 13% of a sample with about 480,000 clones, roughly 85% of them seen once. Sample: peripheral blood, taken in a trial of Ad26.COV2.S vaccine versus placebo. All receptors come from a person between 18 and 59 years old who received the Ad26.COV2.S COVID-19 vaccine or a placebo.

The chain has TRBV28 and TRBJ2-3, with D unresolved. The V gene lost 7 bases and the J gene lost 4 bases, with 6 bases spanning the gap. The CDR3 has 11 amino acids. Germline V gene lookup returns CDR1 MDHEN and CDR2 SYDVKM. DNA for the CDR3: TGTGCCAGCAAACTGTCAGATACGCAGTATTTT. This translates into CASKLSDTQYF.

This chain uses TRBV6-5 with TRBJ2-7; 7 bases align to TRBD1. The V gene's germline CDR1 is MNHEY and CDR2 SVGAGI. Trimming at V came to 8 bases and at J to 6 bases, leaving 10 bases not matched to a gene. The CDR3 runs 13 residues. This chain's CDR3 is CASRQGGASEQYF. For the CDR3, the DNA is TGTGCCAGCCGACAAGGGGGCGCGTCCGAGCAGTACTTC.

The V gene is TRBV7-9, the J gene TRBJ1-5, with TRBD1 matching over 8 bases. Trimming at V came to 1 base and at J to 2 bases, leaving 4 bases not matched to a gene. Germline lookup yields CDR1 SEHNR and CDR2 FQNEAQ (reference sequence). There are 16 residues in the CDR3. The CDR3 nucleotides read TGTGCCAGCAGCTTAGGACAGGGGATGGGCAATCAGCCCCAGCATTTT. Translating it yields CASSLGQGMGNQPQHF.

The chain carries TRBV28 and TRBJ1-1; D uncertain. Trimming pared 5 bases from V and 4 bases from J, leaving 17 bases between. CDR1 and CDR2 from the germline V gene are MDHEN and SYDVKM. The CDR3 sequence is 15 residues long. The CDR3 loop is CASSERVSSGTEAFF. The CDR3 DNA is TGTGCCAGCAGTGAGAGGGTTTCGAGTGGCACTGAAGCTTTCTTT.

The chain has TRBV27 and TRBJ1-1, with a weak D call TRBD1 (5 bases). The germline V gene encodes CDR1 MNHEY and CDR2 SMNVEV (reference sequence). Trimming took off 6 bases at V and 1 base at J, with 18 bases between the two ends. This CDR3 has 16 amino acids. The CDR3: CASRPPRDLPNTEAFF. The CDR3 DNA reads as TGTGCCAGCAGACCACCCAGGGACCTCCCGAACACTGAAGCTTTCTTT.

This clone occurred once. CDR3 in amino acids: CASSVLGTGSNQPQHF. CDR3 DNA sequence: TGTGCCAGCTCAGTCCTCGGGACAGGTTCCAATCAGCCCCAGCATTTT. The chain joins TRBV18 to TRBJ1-5; 8 bases align to TRBD1. Germline-derived CDR1 and CDR2 are KGHSH and LQKENI. The CDR3 has 16 residues. J was trimmed by 3 bases and V by 5 bases; bases with no gene match: 9.

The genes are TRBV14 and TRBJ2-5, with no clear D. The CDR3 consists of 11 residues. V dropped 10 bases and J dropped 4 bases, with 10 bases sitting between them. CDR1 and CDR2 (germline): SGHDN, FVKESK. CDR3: CATELRETQYF. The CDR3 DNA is TGTGCCACCGAATTGCGAGAGACCCAGTACTTC.

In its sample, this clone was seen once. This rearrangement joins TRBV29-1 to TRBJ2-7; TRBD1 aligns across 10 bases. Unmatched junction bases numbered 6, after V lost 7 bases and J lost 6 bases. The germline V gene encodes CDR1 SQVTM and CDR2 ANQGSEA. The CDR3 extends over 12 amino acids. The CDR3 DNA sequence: TGCAGCGGGGGACAGGGGACGGGCGAGCAGTACTTC. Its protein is CSGGQGTGEQYF.

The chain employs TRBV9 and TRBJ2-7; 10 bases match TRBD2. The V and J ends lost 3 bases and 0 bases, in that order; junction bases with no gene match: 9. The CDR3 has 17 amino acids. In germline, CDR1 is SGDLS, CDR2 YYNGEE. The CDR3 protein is CASSATPASGSSYEQYF. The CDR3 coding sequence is TGTGCCAGCAGCGCGACCCCCGCTAGCGGGAGCTCCTACGAGCAGTACTTC.

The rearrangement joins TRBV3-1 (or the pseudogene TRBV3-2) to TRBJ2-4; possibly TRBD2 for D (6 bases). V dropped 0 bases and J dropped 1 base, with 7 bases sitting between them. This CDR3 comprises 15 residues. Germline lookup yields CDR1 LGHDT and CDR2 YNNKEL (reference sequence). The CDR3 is CASSQDSGAKNIQYF. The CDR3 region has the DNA TGTGCCAGCAGCCAAGATAGCGGTGCCAAAAACATTCAGTACTTC.